This TCR beta chain was captured by sequencing in a study of blood T cell repertoires in COVID-19. Study summary: The study drew acute and convalescent COVID-19 samples from the United States, Italy and Spain.

Germline V gives CDR1 SGHRS, CDR2 YFSETQ. Trimming took 3 bases from V and 5 from J; bases not matched to a gene: 8. This CDR3 comprises 16 residues. This clone showed up just once. Sequenced by immunoSEQ multiplex PCR; TCRdb stores in-frame clones only, minus some. This sample carries under 200,000 clones, around 87% of them seen once, and the ten largest clones take roughly 2.6%. The TCR was taken from a man in his forties with active or convalescent COVID-19. The chain recombines TRBV5-1 with TRBJ2-2; 9 bases match TRBD1. Sequencing was performed on peripheral blood. The CDR3 DNA reads TGCGCCAGCAGCTGGACGGGACAGGGAAAAACCGGGGAGCTGTTTTTT. This translates into CASSWTGQGKTGELFF.